This T cell receptor beta chain was captured in a study of OX40 agonist ivuxolimab in advanced cancers. For context, the study as a whole: Ivuxolimab was a fully human IgG2 agonistic monoclonal antibody targeting the costimulatory receptor OX40 (CD134). Of the approximately 50 patients in dose escalation, 19 had hepatocellular carcinoma, approximately 15 had melanoma, 9 had renal cell carcinoma and 9 had head and neck cancer. Prior anti-PD-1, anti-PD-L1 or anti-CTLA-4 therapy was permitted, and checkpoint inhibitors had been received by around 40% of dose-escalation patients. Three dose-escalation patients achieved partial responses, one with hepatocellular carcinoma and two with cutaneous melanoma. A male proportion of around 81% and a mean age of 60 years, ranging from roughly 23 to 79, were recorded for the dose-escalation cohort. Peripheral TCRbeta sequencing aimed to test whether ivuxolimab altered TCR sequence diversity and caused clonal T-cell expansion. Intravenous ivuxolimab was administered to patients every 2 weeks at six dose levels: 0.01, 0.1, 0.3, 1.5, 3 and 10 mg/kg. The paper describes the monotherapy dose-escalation part (N of about 54 patients) of the phase I trial of ivuxolimab.

On this clone itself: Its antigen remains undetermined. There are no base qualities to consult, and no much larger clone falls within one base.

To sequence the TCRbeta CDR3 region, genomic DNA was isolated from the sorted cells. TCRbeta CDR3 regions were sequenced using the immunoSEQ Assay. TCRdb carries this immuneACCESS record with in-frame sequences only. Its versions omit some clonotypes, under half of them owing to an unresolved V gene in the studies checked, with the rest unexplained. The sample yields about 42,000 clones; 86% were counted once. The ten top clones hold 12% of the sample. Overall results and qualifications from the work: Low levels of normalized T-cell clonal expansion were also seen in some patients who did not respond. In partial responders in the 0.1-3.0 mg/kg groups, normalized peripheral clonal expansion was found to be among the lowest, especially among CD8+ T cells. The antigen specificity of the clonally expanded peripheral T cells was not determined. On average, CD8+ T cells showed more expanded clones than CD4+ T cells after ivuxolimab. At doses of 0.1 to 3.0 mg/kg, clonal expansion of both CD4+ and CD8+ blood T cells was observed from baseline to week 6.

Patients with autoimmune disease history or receiving systemic immunosuppression were excluded from the trial. Peripheral blood for TCR sequencing was drawn from every dose cohort at baseline, at cycle 4 day 1 and at cycle 7 day 1. Samples were obtained from an open-label, multicenter, first-in-human phase I dose-escalation trial of ivuxolimab. Adults with locally advanced or metastatic head and neck squamous cell, hepatocellular, melanoma or renal cell carcinoma were enrolled in the trial. Before TCR sequencing, CD4+ T cells and CD8+ T cells from peripheral blood were sorted into separate populations. This TCR was recovered from an adult with an advanced solid tumor such as melanoma, head and neck, liver or kidney cancer. The material sequenced was CD4+ or CD8+ T cells sorted from blood, taken in a trial of the OX40 agonist ivuxolimab.

The CDR3 loop reads CASSSLAGGKETQYF. The nucleotides are TGTGCCAGCTCATCCCTAGCGGGGGGGAAAGAGACCCAGTACTTC. The chain is made from TRBV18 and TRBJ2-5; 12 bases in between match TRBD2. The V end gives up 5 bases and the J end 3 bases, leaving 4 bases in the junction not matched to a gene. CDR1 KGHSH and CDR2 LQKENI were looked up in the germline V gene. Including the terminal cysteine and phenylalanine, the CDR3 comprises 15 residues. Left in the record is the CDR3 DNA by itself, 45 bases read in frame from the first base. Where the CDR3 stops, the reference TRBV18 and TRBJ2-5 genes take over; the full variable domain is NAGVMQNPRHLVRRRGQEARLRCSPMKGHSHVYWYRQLPEEGLKFMVYLQKENIIDESGMPKERFSAEFPKEGPSILRIQQVVRGDSAAYFCASSSLAGGKETQYFGPGTRLLVL.